A selection of T cell receptor beta chains follows, all from one sample in a study of early T cells in non-severe SARS-CoV-2 infection. Each CDR3 protein is one row after TCRdb ran MiXCR on the 5' RACE reads. The table lists about 58,000 distinct CDR3 sequences, 9.5% to 15% of them singletons. The sample comprised whole blood. These receptors were collected from an adult who was a healthcare worker with PCR-confirmed SARS-CoV-2 infection or an uninfected control (not recorded which). CDR3s include the opening cysteine and the closing phenylalanine or tryptophan. D genes are given only for firm matches. Clone sizes are given selectively: once, few, many, or a class where the clone is expanded.

v_gene,j_gene,abundance,d_gene,CDR3nt,CDR3aa
TRBV10-3,TRBJ2-2,many,TRBD2,TGTGCCAGCGCGATAGCGGGAGCCGACACCGGGGAGCTGTTTTTT,CASAIAGADTGELFF
TRBV5-1,TRBJ1-1,few,NA,TGCGCCAGCAGCTTGGTAGGGGACGACACTGAAGCTTTCTTT,CASSLVGDDTEAFF
TRBV29-1,TRBJ2-3,few,TRBD1,TGCAGCGTCGCTGGGGACAGGGGGCGCGGCGGGGCAGATACGCAGTATTTT,CSVAGDRGRGGADTQYF
TRBV20-1,TRBJ2-7,NA,TRBD1,TGCAGTGCCACTCAGGGGGCTCCCAACGAGCAGTACTTC,CSATQGAPNEQYF
TRBV6-5,TRBJ2-7,many,TRBD1,TGTGCCAGCATCCCGAATAAGGGACAGGGTATCTACGAGCAGTACTTC,CASIPNKGQGIYEQYF
TRBV10-1,TRBJ2-7,NA,TRBD1,TGCGCCAGCATCCGACGGCGGACAGGCAATTCCTACGAGCAGTACTTC,CASIRRRTGNSYEQYF
TRBV2,TRBJ2-3,NA,NA,TGTGGAAGCGGCGGGGCGGCAGATACGCAGTATTTT,CGSGGAADTQYF
TRBV29-1,TRBJ1-2,NA,NA,TGCAGCGCAAGACAGGCTAACTATGGCTACACCTTC,CSARQANYGYTF
TRBV7-2,TRBJ2-3,few,NA,TGTGCCAGCAGCTTAGCAAGGGGCACAGATACGCAGTATTTT,CASSLARGTDTQYF
TRBV7-3,TRBJ2-1,many,NA,TGTGCCAGCAGCCCGGGAGAGAGGGATGAGCAGTTCTTC,CASSPGERDEQFF
TRBV7-2,TRBJ2-2,many,NA,TGTGCCAGCAGCTTATATAGGGGAGCCGGGGAGCTGTTTTTT,CASSLYRGAGELFF
TRBV6-4,TRBJ2-3,many,NA,TGTGCCAGCAGTGACAGTGCCGGGGCAGATACGCAGTATTTT,CASSDSAGADTQYF
TRBV9,TRBJ1-3,many,NA,TGTGCCAGCAGCGACCCGATGAGAGAGCGCAACACCATATATTTT,CASSDPMRERNTIYF
TRBV27,TRBJ2-1,few,TRBD2,TGTGCCACCGGAAGCGGGAGGGCCACTGAGCAGTTCTTC,CATGSGRATEQFF
TRBV5-1,TRBJ1-1,NA,NA,TGCGCCAGCAGCTTGGAGCCCGGGGCTGGCACTGAAGCTTTCTTT,CASSLEPGAGTEAFF
TRBV5-1,TRBJ2-3,once,NA,TGCGTCAGCAGCCGGAGCGACCCCTGGACAGATACGCAGTATTTT,CVSSRSDPWTDTQYF
TRBV29-1,TRBJ1-1,NA,NA,TGCAGCGTTGCCCGCGGGGGTAAGACTGAAGCTTTCTTT,CSVARGGKTEAFF
TRBV4-2,TRBJ2-5,many,NA,TGTGCCAGCAGCCAAGAAGGGGGACCTACTAAAGAGACCCAGTACTTC,CASSQEGGPTKETQYF
TRBV2,TRBJ1-2,many,NA,TGTGCCAGCAGTGAATTGATCACAGCGGGGGGCTACACCTTC,CASSELITAGGYTF
TRBV29-1,TRBJ2-3,NA,TRBD2,TGCAGCGTCCGGGAGGCTTCCACAGATACGCAGTATTTT,CSVREASTDTQYF
TRBV12-3/TRBV12-4,TRBJ1-2,many,NA,TGTGCCAGCGGACGACACGATGGCTACACCTTC,CASGRHDGYTF
TRBV20-1,TRBJ1-3,few,NA,TGCAGTGCTAGAGATCAGGGCCACTGGGGAAACACCATATATTTT,CSARDQGHWGNTIYF
TRBV29-1,TRBJ2-3,few,NA,TGCAGCGTTTTAGGGACACCATCGTCTAGCACAGATACGCAGTATTTT,CSVLGTPSSSTDTQYF
TRBV20-1,TRBJ1-5,NA,TRBD1,TGCAGTGCTGCTGACCCAACCGGGACAGGTTTTCAGCCCCAGCATTTT,CSAADPTGTGFQPQHF
TRBV6-1,TRBJ1-1,NA,TRBD1,TGTGCCACTATGGACAGGGGCGGCGGGAACACTGAAGCTTTCTTT,CATMDRGGGNTEAFF
TRBV4-1,TRBJ2-2,few,NA,TGCGCCAGCAGCCAAGCGGGATCTAACACCGGGGAGCTGTTTTTT,CASSQAGSNTGELFF
TRBV5-1,TRBJ2-7,few,TRBD2,TGCGCCAGCAGCTTGGGACTTTCTAGCGGAAGCCTATCCCCCTTCTACGAGCAGTACTTC,CASSLGLSSGSLSPFYEQYF
TRBV3-1,TRBJ2-1,once,TRBD2,TGTGCCAGCTCCGGACTAGCGGGAGAAACTGAGCAGTTCTTC,CASSGLAGETEQFF
TRBV7-2,TRBJ1-4,many,TRBD1,TGTGCCAGCAGCCAGGACAGGTGGTACGAAAAACTGTTTTTT,CASSQDRWYEKLFF
TRBV27,TRBJ2-3,NA,NA,TGTGCCAGCAGTCGCTCAGATACGCAGTATTTT,CASSRSDTQYF
TRBV3-1,TRBJ2-7,many,TRBD2,TGTGCCAGCAGCCTTCAAGCGGGAGTATGGTACGAGCAGTACTTC,CASSLQAGVWYEQYF
TRBV7-9,TRBJ1-1,many,TRBD1,TGTGCCAGCAGCTTAGCGAGGACAGGGGAGGGAGCTTTCTTT,CASSLARTGEGAFF
TRBV7-2,TRBJ1-4,few,NA,TGTGCCAGCAGCTTAGAGGGAGAAAAACTGTTTTTT,CASSLEGEKLFF
TRBV7-2,TRBJ2-7,few,NA,TGTGCCAGCAGCTTATCGTCCTACCTACCCTACGAGCAGTACTTC,CASSLSSYLPYEQYF
TRBV6-1,TRBJ2-1,many,TRBD2,TGTGCCAGCAGTGAGCCCGGGACTAGCGGGCTCTACAATGAGCAGTTCTTC,CASSEPGTSGLYNEQFF
TRBV6-6,TRBJ1-1,NA,TRBD1,TGTGCCAGCAGTTACTCCGGGACAGGGGGCGGTTGGACTGAAGCTTTCTTT,CASSYSGTGGGWTEAFF
TRBV5-1,TRBJ2-1,NA,NA,TGCGCCAGCAGCTTGAGGCTTGGTGAGCAGTTCTTC,CASSLRLGEQFF
TRBV12-3/TRBV12-4,TRBJ2-7,NA,NA,TGTGCCAGCAGTCCAAACCACGAGCAGTACTTC,CASSPNHEQYF
TRBV3-1,TRBJ2-1,many,TRBD2,TGTGCCAGCAGCCAAGATTGGACTAGCGGGAGCTACGGAAATGAGCAGTTCTTC,CASSQDWTSGSYGNEQFF
TRBV7-6,TRBJ2-3,few,TRBD2,TGTGCCAGCAGCTCCGCGACTAGCGGGGTCACAGATACGCAGTATTTT,CASSSATSGVTDTQYF
TRBV20-1,TRBJ2-3,many,NA,TGCAGTGCCGGGGTCACAGATACGCAGTATTTT,CSAGVTDTQYF
TRBV12-3/TRBV12-4,TRBJ1-1,NA,NA,TGTGCCAGCAGACCCCTCGGGGGGGGGGTAGGCACTGAAGCTTTCTTT,CASRPLGGGVGTEAFF
TRBV6-1,TRBJ1-1,NA,NA,TGTGCCAGCAGTGATCGGGTTCTGGCTGTCGAAGCTTTCTTT,CASSDRVLAVEAFF
TRBV29-1,TRBJ2-7,many,NA,TGCAGCGTTGAGGAGGGCAGCTCCTACGAGCAGTACTTC,CSVEEGSSYEQYF
TRBV29-1,TRBJ1-1,NA,NA,TGCAGCGTTGAAGTACGAAAGGGCGCTGAAGCTTTCTTT,CSVEVRKGAEAFF